One and the same sample provided the 23 T cell receptor beta chains below, sequenced in a study of glioma-infiltrating T cells. TCR alpha and beta CDR3 regions were amplified from RNA using iRepertoire nested multiplex PCR. TCRdb analysed the multiplex PCR reads with MiXCR anew, one entry per CDR3 protein. The data contain 150,000 to 200,000 distinct CDR3 sequences, approximately 30% of them seen just once; the ten biggest clones take up about 19%. Sequencing input: glioma tissue, nonneoplastic brain tissue, or PBMCs (not recorded which). The receptors here all came from a human donor with low-grade glioma or glioblastoma, undergoing nonglioma brain surgery, or in good health (not recorded which).

The DNA of the CDR3 is TGTGCCAGCAGCTTAGCCCGACAAATTGTTAACTATGGCTACACCTTC. It specifies CASSLARQIVNYGYTF. The gene calls are TRBV7-2 and TRBJ1-2, with D hard to call. Trimming took 0 bases from V and 1 from J, leaving 12 bases between them. CDR3 length equals 16 residues. CDR1 is SGHTA, CDR2 FQGNSA, per germline.

On this clonotype itself: This may stem from a read error, because a much larger clone lies one nucleotide away. The chain links TRBV29-1 to TRBJ1-1, with D maybe TRBD1 (6 bases). Trimming stripped 4 bases from V and 6 bases from J, with 18 bases between. The germline V gene has CDR1 SQVTM and CDR2 ANQGSEA. The CDR3 consists of 14 residues. The chain's CDR3 is CSVVFGGLGAEAFF. The CDR3 region has the DNA TGCAGCGTTGTTTTTGGGGGGCTTGGGGCTGAAGCTTTCTTT.

Notes on this clonotype: A single base separates this from a much larger clone, so it may be a read error. This chain uses TRBV4-2 with TRBJ1-2; D remains unclear. The germline gives CDR1 LGHNA, CDR2 YNFKEQ. The length of the CDR3 is 16 residues. CDR3 amino acids: CASSQDDTAANCGYTF. In nucleotides, the CDR3 is TGTGCCAGCAGCCAAGACGACACAGCAGCTAACTGTGGCTACACCTTC.

The table lists this clonotype with many counts. This rearrangement joins TRBV10-3 to TRBJ1-1; no definite D call. This CDR3 has 13 amino acids. V dropped 5 bases and J dropped 2 bases, with 9 bases sitting between them. Germline lookup yields CDR1 ENHRY and CDR2 SYGVKD. This CDR3 is CAISPDANTEAFF. The CDR3 DNA reads as TGTGCCATCAGTCCGGACGCAAACACTGAAGCTTTCTTT.

This clonotype was detected many times. The J gene is TRBJ2-4, the V gene TRBV6-2 or TRBV6-3, with 8 bases matching TRBD1. Per germline, CDR1 MNHEY and CDR2 SVGEGT. The CDR3 spans 13 residues. V was clipped by 6 bases and J by 5 bases; unmatched bases: 3. The CDR3 nucleotides are TGTGCCAGCAGAGGACAGGGAGAAAACATTCAGTACTTC. Encoded protein: CASRGQGENIQYF.

This clonotype was observed at least ten times. The chain carries TRBV6-2 or TRBV6-3 and TRBJ2-2; no clear D. The CDR3 contains 13 residues. The germline V gene has CDR1 MNHEY and CDR2 SVGEGT. V lost 2 bases to trimming and J lost 4 bases, with 5 bases between them. CDR3 nucleotide sequence: TGTGCCAGCAGTTACCGGAGCACCGGGGAGCTGTTTTTT. It specifies CASSYRSTGELFF.

Concerning this clonotype: With a much larger clone just one base away, this may be a read error. J is TRBJ2-7 and V is TRBV20-1; D may be TRBD1 (7 bases). V was clipped by 6 bases and J by 2 bases, with 17 bases between them. This CDR3 region has 14 residues. CDR1 is DFQATT and CDR2 is SNEGSKA in the germline V gene (reference sequence). The CDR3 coding sequence is TGCAGTGCCCAGGGGGGCGCGACTGCCTACGAGCAGTACTTC. Its translation: CSAQGGATAYEQYF.

The chain links TRBV19 to TRBJ2-1; D gene uncertain. Germline loops: CDR1 LNHDA, CDR2 SQIVND (reference sequence). V lost 9 bases to trimming and J lost 1 base, with 22 bases between them. The CDR3 spans 17 residues. CDR3 amino acids: CASSSWIGLRSYNEQFF. CDR3 bases: TGTGCCAGCAGCTCCTGGATAGGGCTGAGGTCCTACAATGAGCAGTTCTTC.

This clonotype was seen ten or more times. The chain joins TRBV20-1 to TRBJ1-2; unclear D gene. The CDR3 spans 15 residues. V shed 5 bases and J shed 8 bases, with 24 bases lying between them. Germline V gene data show CDR1 as DFQATT and CDR2 as SNEGSKA (reference sequence). CDR3 bases: TGCAGTGCTCAGGCCCAACCCGGTCGTCCCCGGGGCTACACCTTC. This translates into CSAQAQPGRPRGYTF.

The table lists this clonotype with a few counts. CDR3 DNA sequence: TGTGCCAGCAGCTTCGGGACGGGATCTGGAAACACCATATATTTT. Translated, it gives CASSFGTGSGNTIYF. This chain joins TRBV7-9 and TRBJ1-3; D might be TRBD1 (5 bases). Germline CDR1 and CDR2: SEHNR and FQNEAQ (reference sequence). V dropped 3 bases and J dropped 1 base, with 10 bases sitting between them. The CDR3 extends over 15 amino acids.

There are many counts of this clonotype. The chain links TRBV6-2 or TRBV6-3 to TRBJ2-6; D unresolved. Germline V gives CDR1 MNHEY, CDR2 SVGEGT. Between the trimmed V and J ends, which lost 5 bases and 0 bases, there was a span of 5 bases. CDR3 length: 14 residues. CDR3: CASSPNSGANVLTF. The CDR3 region has the DNA TGTGCCAGCAGTCCAAACTCTGGGGCCAACGTCCTGACTTTC.

The chain is built from TRBV30 and TRBJ1-4, with D possibly being TRBD1 (5 bases). The germline V gene has CDR1 GTSNPN and CDR2 SVGIG (reference sequence). V shed 3 bases and J shed 7 bases, with 9 bases lying between them. The CDR3 totals 12 residues. CDR3 amino acids: CAWRGTSEKLFF. The CDR3, as DNA: TGTGCCTGGAGAGGGACCAGTGAAAAACTGTTTTTT.

This clonotype was observed at least ten times. V and J are TRBV7-2 and TRBJ2-2; D unresolved. V lost 1 base and J lost 7, with 13 bases in between. CDR1 SGHTA and CDR2 FQGNSA come from the germline V gene. There are 15 residues in the CDR3. Here the CDR3 DNA reads TGTGCCAGCAGCTTAGATGTTAGCCGGAGCGGGGAGCTGTTTTTT. Protein sequence: CASSLDVSRSGELFF.

This clonotype was found many times. V gene TRBV27 combines with J gene TRBJ2-1, with TRBD2 identical over 8 bases. This CDR3 has 15 amino acids. Germline loops: CDR1 MNHEY, CDR2 SMNVEV (reference sequence). V was pared by 6 bases and J by 8 bases, with 12 bases of the junction left unmatched. CDR3 nucleotides: TGTGCCAGCAGACTCGGACTAGCTGGCTTCCATGAGCAGTTCTTC. It is translated as CASRLGLAGFHEQFF.

This clonotype was recorded many times. The genes are TRBV4-1 and TRBJ2-7; 8 bases line up with TRBD1. The CDR3 loop spans 15 amino acids. V lost 1 base, J lost 0 bases, and 2 bases stayed unmatched. Germline V gives CDR1 MGHRA, CDR2 YSYEKL. The CDR3 DNA sequence: TGCGCCAGCAGCCAAGTACAGGGGGGCTCCTACGAGCAGTACTTC. Amino acid sequence: CASSQVQGGSYEQYF.

This clonotype has just a few counts. The V and J genes are TRBV30 and TRBJ1-1; weak D call: TRBD1 (5 bases). The ends were cut back, 4 bases at V and 1 base at J, with 7 bases in the middle. Germline assignment: CDR1 GTSNPN and CDR2 SVGIG (reference sequence). CDR3 length: 12 residues. DNA for the CDR3: TGTGCCTGGACCGGGGGGAACACTGAAGCTTTCTTT. Amino acids: CAWTGGNTEAFF.

The rearrangement uses TRBV29-1 and TRBJ2-1, with 7 bases identical to TRBD1. The CDR3 spans 14 residues. V trimming: 1 base; J trimming: 5 bases; junction bases outside the gene matches: 5. Germline CDR1 and CDR2: SQVTM and ANQGSEA. In DNA form, the CDR3 reads TGCAGCGTTGAAGTTGGCACAGGGGACAATGAGCAGTTCTTC. Protein: CSVEVGTGDNEQFF.

CDR3 coding DNA: TGTGCCAGCAGCATAAGTGCCCAGGGGGCTGGAAACACCATATATTTT. Translating gives CASSISAQGAGNTIYF. J is TRBJ1-3 and V is TRBV9; 7 nucleotides match TRBD1. Germline lookup yields CDR1 SGDLS and CDR2 YYNGEE. V trimming: 4 bases; J trimming: 2 bases; junction bases outside the gene matches: 9. The CDR3 is 16 amino acids.

The genes are TRBV25-1 and TRBJ2-7, with D possibly being TRBD2 (6 bases). V lost 6 bases to trimming and J lost 3 bases, with 15 bases between them. Germline lookup yields CDR1 MGHDK and CDR2 SYGVNS. The CDR3 covers 14 residues. CDR3 in DNA: TGTGCCAGCAGCCGACCCGGGAGCGGCTACGAGCAGTACTTC. It is translated as CASSRPGSGYEQYF.

The table lists this clonotype with many counts. The rearrangement links TRBV10-3 to TRBJ1-1; D call uncertain. The CDR3 is 15 amino acids. Germline V gives CDR1 ENHRY, CDR2 SYGVKD. Trimming removed 0 bases at V and 8 bases at J, with 16 bases between. CDR3 sequence: CAISESEGGIVEAFF. For the CDR3, the DNA is TGTGCCATCAGTGAGTCGGAAGGAGGGATCGTCGAAGCTTTCTTT.

This clonotype was seen many times. The rearrangement joins TRBV28 to TRBJ2-1, with no clear D. Trimming cost V 3 bases and J 2 bases, with 11 bases left between them. Germline values: CDR1 MDHEN, CDR2 SYDVKM. The CDR3 totals 15 residues. CDR3 in DNA: TGTGCCAGCAGTTTGCCAGGCAGCACCTACAATGAGCAGTTCTTC. Encoded protein: CASSLPGSTYNEQFF. The full variable domain, its missing parts supplied by reference TRBV28 and TRBJ2-1, is DVKVTQSSRYLVKRTGEKVFLECVQDMDHENMFWYRQDPGLGLRLIYFSYDVKMKEKGDIPEGYSVSREKKERFSLILESASTNQTSMYLCASSLPGSTYNEQFFGPGTRLTVL.

This clonotype has ten or more counts. V is TRBV14 and J is TRBJ1-1; D possibly corresponds to TRBD1 (5 bases). The CDR3 loop spans 13 amino acids. CDR1 is SGHDN, CDR2 FVKESK, per germline. Trimming removed 4 bases from V and 1 base from J, with 7 bases in between. CDR3 coding DNA: TGTGCCAGCAGCCGCGGACAGAACACTGAAGCTTTCTTT. Translating gives CASSRGQNTEAFF.

A remark on this clonotype: A much more abundant neighbour one base away suggests this may be a read error. The V gene is TRBV7-2, the J gene TRBJ1-1, with D perhaps matching TRBD1 (6 bases). The CDR3 contains 14 residues. Germline-derived CDR1 and CDR2 are SGHTA and FQGNSA. CDR3 sequence reads: CASSLHRAHTEALF. CDR3 nucleotides: TGTGCCAGCAGCTTGCACAGGGCACACACTGAAGCTCTCTTT.